This TCR beta chain was profiled in a study of CD8 T cells in ankylosing spondylitis. Overall study results and limits: Prior literature has documented some motif variants in synovial fluid and blood from reactive arthritis. Reportedly, disease-linked clones are significantly enriched in ankylosing spondylitis patients' matched synovial fluid.

TCRdb used MiXCR to reprocess the 5' RACE reads, holding one entry per CDR3 protein. The repertoire consists of 350,000 or so distinct CDR3 sequences, with roughly 14% occurring once and the leading ten covering 1.1%. About this clonotype itself: The antigen is not known.

The germline V gene has CDR1 SGHRS and CDR2 YFSETQ. The CDR3 runs 14 residues. Trimming left V 5 bases short and J 2 bases short, with 12 bases between. The sequencing input was blood, either unsorted or a sorted T cell fraction (not recorded which). The V call is TRBV5-1, the J call TRBJ2-3; tentatively, D is TRBD1 (6 bases). This sequence originates from a male donor with ankylosing spondylitis or in good health (not recorded which). CDR3: CASSSGHSTDTQYF. The CDR3, as DNA: TGCGCCAGCAGTTCGGGACACTCCACAGATACGCAGTATTTT.